This T cell receptor (beta chain) is from a study of blood T cell repertoires in COVID-19 (dated by TCRdb to 2019 to 2021). General notes on the study: The collaborator samples originated in the United States, Italy and Spain and spanned the acute and convalescent phases of COVID-19. The prospective study material was composed of cDNA or gDNA derived from T cells, B-cell-depleted T cells, or PBMCs. The dataset comprised deeply sampled blood TCRbeta repertoires from subjects exposed to, actively infected with, or recovered from COVID-19. A freely available public database, intended as a resource for researchers studying the immune response to SARS-CoV-2, is where the repertoires were released. The samples were drawn from the first 160 participants of the ongoing ImmuneRACE study and from some 1,300 subjects provided by 6 global collaborators. Sample metadata almost always included a de-identified subject ID, COVID-19 status, age in years and sex. Where available, HLA class I and class II types were taken from metadata supplied by the sample provider and were not determined by assay-based typing. General study outcomes and caveats: The amount of clinical and demographic metadata varied by source and participant and was provided uncurated.

Spanning cysteine to phenylalanine, the CDR3 consists of 16 amino acids. Kept here is only the CDR3 DNA, which spans 48 bases and is read in frame from base 1. Trimming removed 4 bases from V and 4 bases from J; the gene matches leave 12 bases unexplained. CDR1 and CDR2 are read off the germline V gene as SGHTA and FQGNSA. The immunoSEQ Assay, a bias-controlled multiplex PCR, was used to amplify TCRbeta CDR3 regions from genomic DNA. The source study handled its data this way. The number of nucleated cells in each sample was estimated from the amplification of reference gene primers within the assay. To quantify the absolute abundance of each unique TCRbeta CDR3 rearrangement, sequence reads were collapsed and filtered. For each sample, productive Simpson clonality was calculated as the square root of Simpson's diversity index over productive rearrangements. TCRdb obtained this table from immuneACCESS and retained in-frame rearrangements with V and J assigned. These tables miss some clones; where compared with another copy, unresolved V genes account for less than half of the shortfall, and the remainder is unexplained. V and J calls and clone size come straight from that table; D and trimming were deduced from the DNA. The sample table lists 28,000 or so clones, approximately 81% of them with a count of one. The top ten clonotypes cover approximately 32% of the sample.

As regards this clone: Its recognized antigen is unknown. Base qualities are not provided; no much larger clone lies one nucleotide away.

Collaborating institutions collected whole blood in K2EDTA tubes following their own protocols. For TCRbeta analysis, collaborator samples were shipped as frozen whole blood, as isolated PBMCs, or as DNA extracted from either sample type. Rearrangement joined TRBV7-2 to TRBJ1-2, and 7 bases in between align with TRBD1. The sequence was obtained from a human donor in a cohort sampled during active COVID-19. The sample consisted of peripheral blood. The CDR3 here reads CASSSGGGGAVYGYTF. The sequence in DNA is TGTGCCAGCAGCTCCGGCGGAGGGGGCGCGGTCTATGGCTACACCTTC. The reference TRBV7-2 and TRBJ1-2 proteins fill in what lies around the CDR3, so the full variable domain reads GAGVSQSPSNKVTEKGKDVELRCDPISGHTALYWYRQSLGQGLEFLIYFQGNSAPDKSGLPSDRFSAERTGGSVSTLTIQRTQQEDSAVYLCASSSGGGGAVYGYTFGSGTRLTVV.